These 6 T cell receptor beta chains were sequenced from one sample in a study of beta chain features in type 1 diabetes. The entirety of the isolated RNA underwent reverse transcription, so expressed TCRB transcripts were sequenced. Sequenced by immunoSEQ multiplex PCR; TCRdb stores in-frame clones only, minus some. This repertoire shows 150,000 to 160,000 clones, around 10% found once; its top ten account for about 2%. Sequencing input: central memory CD4+ T cells from blood. The receptors were sampled from a man aged 18 to 29 in good health.

In DNA, the CDR3 is TGTGCCAGCAGTTACGGGGGTGGCTATGGCTACACCTTC. Translation: CASSYGGGYGYTF. The rearrangement links TRBV27 to TRBJ1-2; a possible D gene is TRBD1 (5 bases). The CDR3 runs 13 residues. Between the trimmed V and J ends, which lost 4 bases and 4 bases, there was a span of 10 bases. The germline V gene encodes CDR1 MNHEY and CDR2 SMNVEV (reference sequence).

This clone has only a few counts. The rearrangement links TRBV4-3 to TRBJ1-2; the match to TRBD1 covers 7 bases. This CDR3 contains 14 residues. The germline gives CDR1 LGHNA, CDR2 YSLEER. V dropped 6 bases and J dropped 1; count of bases not matched to a gene: 5. The CDR3 loop is CASSTTGFNYGYTF. The DNA of the CDR3 is TGCGCCAGCAGTACGACAGGGTTTAACTATGGCTACACCTTC.

This clone was observed at least ten times. This chain connects TRBV11-2 to TRBJ2-2; tentatively, D is TRBD1 or TRBD2 (5 bases each). The CDR3 is 16 amino acids. The germline CDR1 and CDR2 sequences are SGHAT and FQNNGV. The V end lost 2 bases, the J end lost 0 bases, and 10 bases lay between the germline ends. Written as DNA, the CDR3 is TGTGCCAGCAGCTTATTAAGGGGAGCGAACACCGGGGAGCTGTTTTTT. This sequence encodes CASSLLRGANTGELFF.

The genes are TRBV7-3 and TRBJ1-1; no definite D call. Between the trimmed V and J ends, which lost 5 bases and 1 base, there was a span of 14 bases. Germline CDR1 and CDR2: SGHTA and FQGTGA. This CDR3 comprises 15 residues. CDR3 amino acids: CASSPDPMWNTEAFF. CDR3 nucleotides: TGTGCCAGCAGCCCCGACCCAATGTGGAACACTGAAGCTTTCTTT.

The rearrangement uses TRBV5-1 and TRBJ2-1; D assignment may be TRBD1 or TRBD2 (7 bases each). Trimming shortened V by 4 bases and J by 9 bases, and 23 bases separated the two germline ends. Germline V gene sequence: CDR1 SGHRS, CDR2 YFSETQ. CDR3 length equals 16 residues. The CDR3, as DNA: TGCGCCAGCAGCACCGGACGCCATACAGGGGAGGGTGAGCAGTTCTTC. Protein: CASSTGRHTGEGEQFF.

The chain carries TRBV15 and TRBJ2-3, with a tentative D call TRBD1 (7 bases). The CDR3 is made up of 16 amino acids. Germline V gives CDR1 LNHNV, CDR2 YYDKDF (reference sequence). V shed 6 bases and J shed 7 bases, with 23 bases lying between them. Here the CDR3 reads CATSSAGGRPTHTQYF. Here the CDR3 DNA reads TGTGCCACCAGTAGTGCAGGGGGGCGACCCACCCATACGCAGTATTTT.